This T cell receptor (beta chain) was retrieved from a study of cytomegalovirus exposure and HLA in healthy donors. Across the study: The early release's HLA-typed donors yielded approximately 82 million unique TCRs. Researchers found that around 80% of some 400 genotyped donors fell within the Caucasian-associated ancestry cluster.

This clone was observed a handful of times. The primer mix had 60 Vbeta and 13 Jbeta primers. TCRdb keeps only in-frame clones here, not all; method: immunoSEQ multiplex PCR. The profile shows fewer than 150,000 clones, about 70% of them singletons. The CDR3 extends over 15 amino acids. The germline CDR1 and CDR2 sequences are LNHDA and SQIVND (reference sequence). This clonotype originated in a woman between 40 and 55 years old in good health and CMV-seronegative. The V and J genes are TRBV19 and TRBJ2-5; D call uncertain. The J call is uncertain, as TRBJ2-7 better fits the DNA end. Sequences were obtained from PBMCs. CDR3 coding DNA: TGTGCCAGTAGCTCGAACAGTGGAAACTCCTACGAGCAGTACTTC. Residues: CASSSNSGNSYEQYF.